This T cell receptor (beta chain) is from a study of PD-L1 blockade in urothelial cancer. Turning to the study itself: Analyzed time points were 3 weeks (second dose) and 6 weeks after therapy began. Median T cell yield from blood was about 130,000.

The CDR3 sequence is 13 residues long. V trimming: 5 bases; J trimming: 5 bases; junction bases outside the gene matches: 5. Germline assignment: CDR1 SGHTA and CDR2 FQGNSA. Only in-frame clones appear in the TCRdb table, and some are missing; sequencing was by immunoSEQ multiplex PCR. The sample includes about 130,000 clones, roughly 84% of them seen just once. The time point: pretreatment peripheral blood. This sequence was found in a man aged 50-60 years with urothelial cancer. This chain connects TRBV7-2 to TRBJ2-5; 7 nucleotides match TRBD2. Sample: PBMCs, taken around atezolizumab (anti-PD-L1) treatment. CDR3 loop: CASSAKGGETQYF. The DNA for the CDR3 is TGTGCCAGCAGCGCAAAGGGAGGGGAGACCCAGTACTTC.